One sample yielded the 22 T cell receptor beta chains listed below, sequenced in a study of blood T cell repertoires in COVID-19. Profiled with immunoSEQ multiplex PCR; TCRdb holds only in-frame clones, not every one. The sample holds 150,000 to 200,000 clones, around 87% seen once. Sequencing used peripheral blood. The receptors originated from a man between 35 and 55 years old with active or convalescent COVID-19.

In its sample, this clone was seen once. The V call is TRBV6-2 or TRBV6-3, the J call TRBJ2-2; 13 bases fit TRBD2. This CDR3 is built from 18 residues. V shed 2 bases, J shed 7 bases, and the junction held 10 bases outside the gene matches. Germline V gene sequence: CDR1 MNHEY, CDR2 SVGEGT. The CDR3 DNA reads TGTGCCAGCAGTTACCCAATGACTAGCGGGGGGCCTCACGGGGAGCTGTTTTTT. It is translated as CASSYPMTSGGPHGELFF.

This rearrangement joins TRBV6-4 to TRBJ2-3, with 8 nucleotides matching TRBD2. Trimming removed 5 bases from V and 2 bases from J; junction bases left unmatched: 3. CDR3 length: 14 amino acids. CDR1 is MRHNA and CDR2 is SNTAGT in the germline V gene. The CDR3 bases are TGTGCCAGCAGTACTAGCGGTCTCACAGATACGCAGTATTTT. It translates to CASSTSGLTDTQYF.

V and J are TRBV6-5 and TRBJ1-2; maybe TRBD1 (6 bases). CDR1 and CDR2 (germline): MNHEY, SVGAGI. The CDR3 runs 14 residues. V gave up 10 bases and J gave up 2 bases, with 17 bases separating them. The CDR3 nucleotides are TGTGCCACTTTAGACAGGACAGCCAACTATGGCTACACCTTC. Protein product: CATLDRTANYGYTF.

This clone has just one count. The genes are TRBV19 and TRBJ1-2; 9 bases line up with TRBD1. CDR3 length: 16 amino acids. J lost 7 bases, V lost 3 bases, and 12 bases had no gene match. The germline V gene has CDR1 LNHDA and CDR2 SQIVND (reference sequence). The CDR3 loop is CASSMSTGQGVSGYTF. The CDR3 nucleotides read TGTGCCAGTAGTATGTCTACGGGACAGGGTGTTAGTGGCTACACCTTC.

The chain uses TRBV3-1 (or the pseudogene TRBV3-2) and TRBJ2-1; 7 bases map to TRBD2. The CDR3 spans 11 residues. Germline loops: CDR1 LGHDT, CDR2 YNNKEL (reference sequence). V dropped 6 bases and J dropped 10; count of bases not matched to a gene: 3. The CDR3 sequence: CASSYSGEQFF. Here the CDR3 DNA reads TGTGCCAGCAGTTATAGCGGGGAGCAGTTCTTC.

This clone showed up just once. The chain couples TRBV4-3 to TRBJ2-7, with 11 bases lining up with TRBD1. V lost 0 bases to trimming and J lost 2 bases; unmatched junction nucleotides: 6. The CDR3 spans 17 residues. Germline V gene data show CDR1 as LGHNA and CDR2 as YSLEER. CDR3 sequence reads: CASSQDGGQGAAYEQYF. The CDR3 coding sequence is TGCGCCAGCAGCCAAGATGGAGGACAGGGGGCGGCCTACGAGCAGTACTTC.

The DNA of the CDR3 is TGCGCCAGCAGCTTGGGGGCGAACACTGAAGCTTTCTTT. As protein: CASSLGANTEAFF. V and J are TRBV5-1 and TRBJ1-1; D call uncertain. This CDR3 has 13 residues. CDR1 and CDR2 from the germline V gene are SGHRS and YFSETQ. Trimming removed 0 bases at V and 1 base at J, with 4 bases between.

The chain joins TRBV30 to TRBJ2-7; the match to TRBD1 covers 7 bases. Germline V gene sequence: CDR1 GTSNPN, CDR2 SVGIG (reference sequence). This CDR3 is 14 amino acids long. With 1 base clipped from V and 3 bases from J, the junction kept 6 bases outside the gene matches. This chain's CDR3 is CAWSGNRGSYEQYF. For the CDR3, the DNA is TGTGCCTGGAGTGGGAACAGGGGAAGCTACGAGCAGTACTTC.

The chain couples TRBV6-5 to TRBJ1-4; a weak D match, TRBD1 (5 bases). Germline loops: CDR1 MNHEY, CDR2 SVGAGI. V lost 10 bases and J lost 8, with 17 bases in between. The CDR3 sequence is 13 residues long. The CDR3 spells CATSRGRGEKLFF. Here the CDR3 DNA reads TGTGCCACCTCTCGGGGACGGGGGGAAAAACTGTTTTTT.

The rearrangement uses TRBV28 and TRBJ1-5, with 7 bases matching TRBD1. V was clipped by 2 bases and J by 3 bases; unmatched bases: 7. The CDR3 is 16 amino acids. Germline V gives CDR1 MDHEN, CDR2 SYDVKM. As DNA, the CDR3 is TGTGCCAGCAGTTTAATAAGGGGGCAGATCAATCAGCCCCAGCATTTT. It specifies CASSLIRGQINQPQHF.

The V and J genes are TRBV5-5 and TRBJ2-1; 10 nucleotides align to TRBD1. Germline V lookup: CDR1 SGHKS, CDR2 YYEKEE (reference sequence). With 4 bases clipped from V and 8 bases from J, the junction kept 12 bases outside the gene matches. This CDR3 region has 16 residues. DNA of the CDR3: TGTGCCAGCAGCCGTTTACGGGACAGGGGATCCGATGAGCAGTTCTTC. Its translation: CASSRLRDRGSDEQFF.

The sample holds a few counts of this clone. This chain uses TRBV19 with TRBJ1-1; the match to TRBD1 covers 7 bases. The CDR3 sequence is 14 residues long. J was trimmed by 1 base and V by 6 bases; bases with no gene match: 5. Germline CDR1 reads LNHDA; CDR2 reads SQIVND (reference sequence). CDR3: CASRTGTANTEAFF. Here the CDR3 DNA reads TGTGCCAGTAGGACCGGGACAGCGAACACTGAAGCTTTCTTT. The variable domain in full, with the rest retrieved from reference TRBV19 and TRBJ1-1, is DGGITQSPKYLFRKEGQNVTLSCEQNLNHDAMYWYRQDPGQGLRLIYYSQIVNDFQKGDIAEGYSVSREKKESFPLTVTSAQKNPTAFYLCASRTGTANTEAFFGQGTRLTVV.

The rearrangement uses TRBV9 and TRBJ1-6; D unresolved. Trimming removed 4 bases at V and 14 bases at J, with 19 bases between. Germline-derived CDR1 and CDR2 are SGDLS and YYNGEE. This CDR3 has 14 residues. This CDR3 reads CASSTQPLEGTLHF. The CDR3, as DNA: TGTGCCAGCAGCACACAGCCCCTCGAGGGCACCCTCCACTTT.

J is TRBJ1-2 and V is TRBV28; D gene ambiguous. This CDR3 has 10 residues. Germline V gives CDR1 MDHEN, CDR2 SYDVKM. The CDR3 DNA reads as TGTGGGACTAGAAACTATGGCTACACCTTC. Its protein product is CGTRNYGYTF.

The chain joins TRBV30 to TRBJ1-2; 7 bases line up with TRBD1. CDR1 and CDR2 (germline): GTSNPN, SVGIG (reference sequence). V was pared by 0 bases and J by 8 bases, with 9 bases of the junction left unmatched. This CDR3 comprises 14 residues. This CDR3 is CAWSVLQGYEGYTF. The CDR3 DNA reads TGTGCCTGGAGTGTCTTACAGGGGTATGAAGGCTACACCTTC.

There are many counts of this clone. The gene calls are TRBV4-3 and TRBJ1-4; D is possibly TRBD1 (5 bases). Trimming took 0 bases from V and 3 from J, leaving 11 bases between them. CDR1 and CDR2 (germline): LGHNA, YSLEER. This CDR3 has 16 residues. The CDR3 region has the DNA TGCGCCAGCAGCCAAGATTGGCGGGGCTCTAATGAAAAACTGTTTTTT. This gives the protein CASSQDWRGSNEKLFF.

V is TRBV5-1 and J is TRBJ2-7; the match to TRBD1 covers 10 bases. The trim removed 5 bases at V and 5 bases at J, leaving 7 bases unmatched. Germline lookup yields CDR1 SGHRS and CDR2 YFSETQ. CDR3 length: 14 amino acids. The CDR3 bases are TGCGCCAGCAGGCGACAGGGGGCGAACAACGAGCAGTACTTC. Its translation: CASRRQGANNEQYF.

This chain uses TRBV7-3 with TRBJ1-3; tentatively, D is TRBD1 (5 bases). Trimming removed 1 base from V and 8 bases from J, with 9 bases in between. The CDR3 extends over 13 amino acids. The germline gives CDR1 SGHTA, CDR2 FQGTGA. The chain's CDR3 is CASSLKSGDTIYF. CDR3 DNA sequence: TGTGCCAGCAGCTTAAAATCGGGGGACACCATATATTTT.

This clone was detected once. V gene TRBV5-1 combines with J gene TRBJ1-4; TRBD1 matches 7 bases. The J segment lost 8 bases and the V segment lost 7 bases, leaving 11 bases of the junction unmatched. Germline V lookup: CDR1 SGHRS, CDR2 YFSETQ. The CDR3 consists of 14 residues. CDR3 amino acids: CASRSEGAREKLFF. CDR3 coding DNA: TGCGCCAGCCGATCGGAGGGGGCAAGAGAAAAACTGTTTTTT.

This chain uses TRBV6-5 with TRBJ1-5; D is undetermined. The V gene lost 9 bases and the J gene lost 4 bases, with 13 bases spanning the gap. The CDR3 runs to 13 residues. The germline V gene has CDR1 MNHEY and CDR2 SVGAGI. DNA of the CDR3: TGTGCCAGTCTTGAGGAACGGAATCAGCCCCAGCATTTT. Its protein product is CASLEERNQPQHF.

Concerning this clone: The DNA is omitted, as the CDR3 cannot be located on it reliably, and the CDR3 follows TCRdb's listing. V usage is TRBV6-6 and J usage is TRBJ1-2; the tabulated D call, TRBD1, remains unverified against the DNA. Per germline, CDR1 MNHNY and CDR2 SVGAGI (reference sequence). From its first to its last residue, the CDR3 has 15 amino acids. The CDR3 protein is CASSSSDRAAGGYTF.

This clone has only a few counts. The rearrangement links TRBV28 to TRBJ1-5; TRBD1 matches at 8 bases. Germline assignment: CDR1 MDHEN and CDR2 SYDVKM. V was pared by 6 bases and J by 4 bases, with 8 bases of the junction left unmatched. The CDR3 is made up of 15 amino acids. The CDR3 DNA is TGTGCCAGCAGCGAAGCAGGGGGCGGTAATCAGCCCCAGCATTTT. Protein: CASSEAGGGNQPQHF.